This T cell receptor (beta chain) is from a study of CD8 T cells in ankylosing spondylitis. Study-level points and caveats: Reportedly, matched ankylosing spondylitis synovial fluid was significantly enriched for disease-linked clones. Seemingly distinctive of ankylosing spondylitis blood was a TCR beta motif formed by eight highly homologous variants. Relatively scarce in peripheral blood, disease-linked clones were CD8+.

This clonotype has more than one count but fewer than ten. The antigen is unknown. This CDR3 comprises 16 residues. Germline V gives CDR1 MNHEY, CDR2 SMNVEV (reference sequence). Unmatched junction bases numbered 2, after V lost 0 bases and J lost 0 bases. A single record per CDR3 protein comes from TCRdb applying MiXCR to the 5' RACE reads. The sample records 250,000 to 350,000 distinct CDR3 sequences, 7.5% to 9% being singletons. This sequence joins TRBV27 and TRBJ1-3; TRBD1 aligns across 7 bases. The sequenced sample consisted of blood, either unsorted or a sorted T cell fraction (not recorded which). This receptor was identified in a male donor with ankylosing spondylitis. The chain's CDR3 is CASSLSWDSSGNTIYF. Written as DNA, the CDR3 is TGTGCCAGCAGTTTATCCTGGGACAGCTCTGGAAACACCATATATTTT.